This T cell receptor (beta chain) derives from a study of T cell changes during pregnancy in multiple sclerosis (dated by TCRdb to between 2018 and 2020). As for the study more broadly: The study examined how the T cell repertoire changed over the course of pregnancy in women with multiple sclerosis.

Library generation was performed with the immunoSEQ multiplex PCR assay. Not all clones reach the TCRdb copy of this immuneACCESS table, which keeps in-frame sequences only. Checked studies attribute under half of the gap to unresolved V genes and leave the rest unexplained. Within this sample are around 92,000 clones, with around 93% of them counted one time only. The ten largest clones take up 2% to 2.5% of the sample. V sheds 5 bases and J sheds 0 bases, leaving 14 bases between their ends. From the cysteine through the phenylalanine, the CDR3 covers 15 amino acids. CDR3 DNA only is kept here, 45 bases in frame from base 1. The germline V gene supplies CDR1 SGHTA and CDR2 FQGNSA. This clone was picked up a small number of times. No cognate antigen has been identified for it. No much larger clone exists at a distance of one base, and base qualities are not known.

The sample consisted of peripheral blood, taken in the third trimester of pregnancy. This clonotype was sampled from a female donor with multiple sclerosis, enrolled in a pregnancy study. The chain joins TRBV7-2 to TRBJ2-7, with a weak D call of TRBD1 (6 bases match). CDR3 reads: CASSLYRAGSYEQYF. In nucleotide form, the sequence is TGTGCCAGCAGCCTTTACAGGGCAGGCTCCTACGAGCAGTACTTC.